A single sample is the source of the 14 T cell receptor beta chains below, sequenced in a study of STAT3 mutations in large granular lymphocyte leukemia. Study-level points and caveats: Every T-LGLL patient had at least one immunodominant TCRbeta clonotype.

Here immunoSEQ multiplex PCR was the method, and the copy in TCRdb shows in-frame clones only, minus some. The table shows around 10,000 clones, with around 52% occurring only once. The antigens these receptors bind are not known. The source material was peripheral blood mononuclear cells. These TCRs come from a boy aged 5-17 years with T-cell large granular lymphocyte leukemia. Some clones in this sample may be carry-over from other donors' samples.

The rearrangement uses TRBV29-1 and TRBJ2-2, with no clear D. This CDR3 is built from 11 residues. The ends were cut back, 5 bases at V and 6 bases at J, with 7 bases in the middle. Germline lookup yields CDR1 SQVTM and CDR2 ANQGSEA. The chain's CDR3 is CSVSGPGELFF. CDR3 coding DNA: TGCAGCGTTTCGGGTCCCGGGGAGCTGTTTTTT.

The CDR3 nucleotides read TGTGCCTGGAGTGCAGGGTTCTCTTCCTACGAGCAGTACTTC. Protein product: CAWSAGFSSYEQYF. V is TRBV30 and J is TRBJ2-7; possible D gene TRBD1, 5 bases. There are 14 residues in the CDR3. The V gene's germline CDR1 is GTSNPN and CDR2 SVGIG (reference sequence). The germline V and J ends were trimmed by 1 base and 1 base, with 11 bases remaining between them. Based on the CDR3 plus reference TRBV30 and TRBJ2-7, the full variable domain is SQTIHQWPATLVQPVGSPLSLECTVEGTSNPNLYWYRQAAGRGLQLLFYSVGIGQISSEVPQNLSASRPQDRQFILSSKKLLLSDSGFYLCAWSAGFSSYEQYFGPGTRLTVT.

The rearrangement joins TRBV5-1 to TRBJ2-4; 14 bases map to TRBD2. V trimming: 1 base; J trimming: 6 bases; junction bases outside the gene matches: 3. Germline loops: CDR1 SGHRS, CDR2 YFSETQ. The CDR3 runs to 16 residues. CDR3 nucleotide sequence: TGCGCCAGCAGCTTGTGGGGGACTAGCGGGAGAAACATTCAGTACTTC. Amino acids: CASSLWGTSGRNIQYF. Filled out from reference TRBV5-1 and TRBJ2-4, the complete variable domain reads KAGVTQTPRYLIKTRGQQVTLSCSPISGHRSVSWYQQTPGQGLQFLFEYFSETQRNKGNFPGRFSGRQFSNSRSEMNVSTLELGDSALYLCASSLWGTSGRNIQYFGAGTRLSVL.

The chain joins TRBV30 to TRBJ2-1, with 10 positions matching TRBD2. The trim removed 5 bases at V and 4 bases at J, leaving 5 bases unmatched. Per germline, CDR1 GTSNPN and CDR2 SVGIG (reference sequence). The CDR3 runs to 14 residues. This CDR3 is CAWDGLAEYNEQFF. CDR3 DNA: TGTGCCTGGGACGGACTAGCGGAATACAATGAGCAGTTCTTC.

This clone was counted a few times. The CDR3, as DNA: TGCGCCAGCAGCCCCGGGGGTCCCCCTAACAATGAGCAGTTCTTC. It translates to CASSPGGPPNNEQFF. The rearrangement uses TRBV5-1 and TRBJ2-1; maybe TRBD2 (6 bases). Per germline, CDR1 SGHRS and CDR2 YFSETQ. V was cut by 4 bases and J by 5 bases, with 16 bases left in between. This CDR3 region has 15 residues.

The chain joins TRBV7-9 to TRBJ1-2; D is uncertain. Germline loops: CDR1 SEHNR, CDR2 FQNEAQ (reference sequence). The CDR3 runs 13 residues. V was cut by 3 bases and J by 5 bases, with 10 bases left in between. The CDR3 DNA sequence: TGTGCCAGCAGCTTCGGGGTCGAGTATGGCTACACCTTC. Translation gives CASSFGVEYGYTF. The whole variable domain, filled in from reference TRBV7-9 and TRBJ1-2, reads DTGVSQNPRHKITKRGQNVTFRCDPISEHNRLYWYRQTLGQGPEFLTYFQNEAQLEKSRLLSDRFSAERPKGSFSTLEIQRTEQGDSAMYLCASSFGVEYGYTFGSGTRLTVV.

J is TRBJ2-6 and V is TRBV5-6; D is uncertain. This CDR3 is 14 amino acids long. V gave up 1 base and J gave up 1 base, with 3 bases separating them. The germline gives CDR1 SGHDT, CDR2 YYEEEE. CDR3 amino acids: CASSLYSGANVLTF. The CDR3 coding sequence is TGTGCCAGCAGCTTGTATTCTGGGGCCAACGTCCTGACTTTC.

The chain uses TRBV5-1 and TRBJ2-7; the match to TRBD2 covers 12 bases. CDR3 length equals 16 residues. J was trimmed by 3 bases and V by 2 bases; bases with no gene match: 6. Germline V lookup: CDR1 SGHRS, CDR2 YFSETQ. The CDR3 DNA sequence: TGCGCCAGCAGCTTCCAACTAGCGGGAGGCGGCTACGAGCAGTACTTC. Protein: CASSFQLAGGGYEQYF.

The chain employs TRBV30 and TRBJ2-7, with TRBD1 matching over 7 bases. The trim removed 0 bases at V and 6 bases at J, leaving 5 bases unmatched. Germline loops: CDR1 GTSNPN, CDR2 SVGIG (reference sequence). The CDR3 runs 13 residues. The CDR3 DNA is TGTGCCTGGAGTGTAAGGGGGCCGATCGAGCAGTACTTC. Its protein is CAWSVRGPIEQYF.

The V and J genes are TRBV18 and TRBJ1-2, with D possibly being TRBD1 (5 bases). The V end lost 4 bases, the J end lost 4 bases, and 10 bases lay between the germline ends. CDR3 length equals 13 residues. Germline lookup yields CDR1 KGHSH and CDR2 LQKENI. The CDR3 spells CASSLGVGYGYTF. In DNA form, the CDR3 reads TGTGCCAGCTCACTAGGGGTGGGCTATGGCTACACCTTC.

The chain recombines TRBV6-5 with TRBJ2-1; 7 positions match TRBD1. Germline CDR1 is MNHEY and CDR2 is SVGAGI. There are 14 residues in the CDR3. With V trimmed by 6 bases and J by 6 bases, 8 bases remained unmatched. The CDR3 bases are TGTGCCAGCAGGACGGGACAGAGTCGCAATGAGCAGTTCTTC. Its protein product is CASRTGQSRNEQFF.

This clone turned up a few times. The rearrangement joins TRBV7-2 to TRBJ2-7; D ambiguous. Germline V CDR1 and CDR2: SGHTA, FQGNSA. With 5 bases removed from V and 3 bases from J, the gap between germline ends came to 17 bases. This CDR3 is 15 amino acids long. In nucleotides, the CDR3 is TGTGCCAGCAGCCCGGGTTTCTCGAACCACTACGAGCAGTACTTC. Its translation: CASSPGFSNHYEQYF.

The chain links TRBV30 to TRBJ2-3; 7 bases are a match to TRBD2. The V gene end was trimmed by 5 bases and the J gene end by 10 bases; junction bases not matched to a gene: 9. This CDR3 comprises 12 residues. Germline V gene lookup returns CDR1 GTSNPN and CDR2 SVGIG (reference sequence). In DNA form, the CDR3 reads TGTGCCTGGGACGTGGCGGGAGTAGCGCAGTATTTT. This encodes CAWDVAGVAQYF. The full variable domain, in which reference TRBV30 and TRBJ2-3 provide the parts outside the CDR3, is SQTIHQWPATLVQPVGSPLSLECTVEGTSNPNLYWYRQAAGRGLQLLFYSVGIGQISSEVPQNLSASRPQDRQFILSSKKLLLSDSGFYLCAWDVAGVAQYFGPGTRLTVL.

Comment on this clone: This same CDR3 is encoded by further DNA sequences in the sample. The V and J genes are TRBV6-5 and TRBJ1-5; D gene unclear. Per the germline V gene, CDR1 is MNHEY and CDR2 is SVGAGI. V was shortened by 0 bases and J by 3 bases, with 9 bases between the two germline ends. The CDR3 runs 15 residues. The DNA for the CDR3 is TGTGCCAGCAGTTACTCAGGCAGAAACAATCAGCCCCAGCATTTT. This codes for CASSYSGRNNQPQHF.